The clone carrying this T cell receptor (beta chain) was counted a single time. Survey-level immunoSEQ v3.0 assays were run. Some clones are missing from TCRdb's copy, which holds only in-frame ones; the method was immunoSEQ multiplex PCR. Found here are more than 20,000 clones, around four fifths of them singletons; the top ten hold roughly 5.5%. This sample is drawn from a study of long-term antiretroviral therapy in people with HIV. This CDR3 has 16 amino acids. The V gene end was trimmed by 4 bases and the J gene end by 0 bases; junction bases not matched to a gene: 7. Per germline, CDR1 SGHRS and CDR2 YFSETQ.

The V call is TRBV5-1, the J call TRBJ2-3; 8 bases fit TRBD2. The receptor was derived from a man aged 18 to 29 with HIV. The input for sequencing was unsorted PBMCs, taken 3 years after starting antiretroviral therapy. CDR3 region: CASSAAGTSSTDTQYF. The CDR3 DNA follows: TGCGCCAGCAGCGCCGCCGGGACTAGTAGCACAGATACGCAGTATTTT.